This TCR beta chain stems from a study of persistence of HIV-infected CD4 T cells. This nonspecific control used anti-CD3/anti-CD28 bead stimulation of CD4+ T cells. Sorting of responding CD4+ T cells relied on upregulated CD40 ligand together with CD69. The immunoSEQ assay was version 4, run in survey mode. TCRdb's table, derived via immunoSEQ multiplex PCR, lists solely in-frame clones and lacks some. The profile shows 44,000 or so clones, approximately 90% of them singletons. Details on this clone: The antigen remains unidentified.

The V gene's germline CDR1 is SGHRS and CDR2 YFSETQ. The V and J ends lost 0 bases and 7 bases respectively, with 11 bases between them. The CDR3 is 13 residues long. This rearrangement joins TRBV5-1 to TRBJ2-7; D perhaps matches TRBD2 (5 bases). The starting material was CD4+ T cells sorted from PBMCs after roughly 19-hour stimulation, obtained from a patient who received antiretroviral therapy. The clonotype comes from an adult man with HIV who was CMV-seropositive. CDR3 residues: CASSLGETLEQYF. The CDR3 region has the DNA TGCGCCAGCAGCTTGGGGGAGACTCTAGAGCAGTACTTC.